This record looks at one T cell receptor (beta chain) sequence and its context. One junction end disagrees with the germline gene, perhaps due to a read error. These data come from a study of cytomegalovirus exposure and HLA in healthy donors. Germline CDR1 SEHNR, CDR2 FQNEAQ (reference sequence). The CDR3 is 14 residues long. Primers: 60 Vbeta forward and 13 Jbeta reverse. Using immunoSEQ multiplex PCR, the repertoire was profiled, and TCRdb retains in-frame clones only, with some absent. The sample carries about 160,000 clones, roughly 80% recorded once. This clonotype was sampled from a male donor in good health and CMV-seropositive. The rearrangement links TRBV7-9 to TRBJ2-7; perhaps TRBD2 as D (5 bases). Input material: PBMCs. The CDR3 sequence: CSSTPPRGINEQYF. The CDR3 bases are TGTTCCAGCACCCCCCCCCGGGGAATCAACGAGCAGTACTTC.